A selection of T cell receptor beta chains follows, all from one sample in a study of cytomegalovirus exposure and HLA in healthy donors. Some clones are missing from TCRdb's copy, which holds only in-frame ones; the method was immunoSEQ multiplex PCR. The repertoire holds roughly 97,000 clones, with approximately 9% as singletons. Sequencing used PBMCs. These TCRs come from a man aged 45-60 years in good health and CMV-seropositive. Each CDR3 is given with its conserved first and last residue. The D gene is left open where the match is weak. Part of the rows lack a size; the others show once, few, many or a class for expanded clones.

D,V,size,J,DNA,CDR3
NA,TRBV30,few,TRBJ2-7,TGTGCCTGGAGTGCCTCTTACGAGCAGTACTTC,CAWSASYEQYF
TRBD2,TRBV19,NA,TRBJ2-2,TGTGCCAGTAGTAGAATGGCTAGCGGTACCACCGGGGAGCTGTTTTTT,CASSRMASGTTGELFF
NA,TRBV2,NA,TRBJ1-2,TGTGCCAGCAGGGACAGTCGTCAGGACTATGGCTACACCTTC,CASRDSRQDYGYTF
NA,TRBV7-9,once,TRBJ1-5,TGTGCAAGCAGCCCTGGACTTGAGCCCCAGCATTTT,CASSPGLEPQHF
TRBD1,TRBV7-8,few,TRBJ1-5,TGTGCCAGCAGCCCGGGGACAGTTAATCAGCCCCAGCATTTT,CASSPGTVNQPQHF
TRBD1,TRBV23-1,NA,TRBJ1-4,TGCGCCAGCAGTCAATACCGGGACAGGGATGAAAAACTGTTTTTT,CASSQYRDRDEKLFF
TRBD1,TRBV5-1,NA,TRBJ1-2,TGCGCCACCTCTACGGGGACAGGGGGTCGGTATGGCTACACCTTC,CATSTGTGGRYGYTF
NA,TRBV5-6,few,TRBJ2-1,TGTGCCAGCAGCTTGGCCGGGAACAATGAGCAGTTCTTC,CASSLAGNNEQFF
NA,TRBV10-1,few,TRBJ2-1,TGCGCCAGCAGTGAGTCTTTAGAACTAGTGGGCAATGAGCAGTTCTTC,CASSESLELVGNEQFF
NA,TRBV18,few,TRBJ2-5,TGTGCCAGCTCACCACAAACAGGTTCACAAGAGACCCAGTACTTC,CASSPQTGSQETQYF